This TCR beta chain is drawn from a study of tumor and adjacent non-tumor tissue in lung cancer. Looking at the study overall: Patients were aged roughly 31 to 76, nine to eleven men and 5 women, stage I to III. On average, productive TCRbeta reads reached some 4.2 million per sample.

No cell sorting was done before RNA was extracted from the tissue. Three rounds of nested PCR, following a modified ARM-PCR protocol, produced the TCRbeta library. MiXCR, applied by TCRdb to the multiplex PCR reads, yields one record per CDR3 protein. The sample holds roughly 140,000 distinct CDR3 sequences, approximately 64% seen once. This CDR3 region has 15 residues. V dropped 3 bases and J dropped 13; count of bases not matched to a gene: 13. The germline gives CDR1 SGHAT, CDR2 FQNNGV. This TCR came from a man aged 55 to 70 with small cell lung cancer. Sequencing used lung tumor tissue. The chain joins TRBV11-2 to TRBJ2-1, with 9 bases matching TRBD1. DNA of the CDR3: TGTGCCAGCAGCTTCACAGGGGGCTCCTACAATTATCAGTTCTTC. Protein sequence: CASSFTGGSYNYQFF.